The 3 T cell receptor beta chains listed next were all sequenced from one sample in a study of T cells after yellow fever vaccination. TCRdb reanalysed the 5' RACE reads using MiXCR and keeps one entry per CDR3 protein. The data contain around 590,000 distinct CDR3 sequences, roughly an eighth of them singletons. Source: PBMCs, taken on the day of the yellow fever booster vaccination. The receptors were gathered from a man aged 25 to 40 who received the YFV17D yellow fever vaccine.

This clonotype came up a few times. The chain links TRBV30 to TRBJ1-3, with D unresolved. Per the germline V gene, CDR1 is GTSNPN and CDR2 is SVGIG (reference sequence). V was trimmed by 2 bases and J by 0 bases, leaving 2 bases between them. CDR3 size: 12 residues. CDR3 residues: CAWSISGNTIYF. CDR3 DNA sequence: TGTGCCTGGAGTATCTCTGGAAACACCATATATTTT.

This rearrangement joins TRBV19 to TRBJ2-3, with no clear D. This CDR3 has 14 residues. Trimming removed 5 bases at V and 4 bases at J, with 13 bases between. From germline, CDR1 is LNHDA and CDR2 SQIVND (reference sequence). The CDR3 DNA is TGTGCCAGTAGTTTCCTGCGCTGGGCAGATACGCAGTATTTT. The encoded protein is CASSFLRWADTQYF.

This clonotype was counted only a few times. The CDR3 region has the DNA TGCAGTGCCGCTGTCCGGACAGGGGGCACCGGGGAGCTGTTTTTT. Its protein product is CSAAVRTGGTGELFF. The chain employs TRBV20-1 and TRBJ2-2, with 10 positions matching TRBD1. Germline CDR1 reads DFQATT; CDR2 reads SNEGSKA (reference sequence). The CDR3 is 15 residues long. After removal of 6 bases from V and 4 bases from J, the junction contained 8 bases not matched to a gene.